This T cell receptor beta chain was retrieved from a study of post-analysis software for immune sequencing data. Study in general: Patients had relapsing-remitting, secondary progressive or progressive-relapsing multiple sclerosis; some lacked subtype.

Overall study results and limits: Samples from one preparation batch, clustered by F measure, grouped strongly together. When patients were compared with controls, 5 or 6 TRBV segments were more frequent, TRBV5-6, TRBV5-1 and TRBV20-1 among them. In multiple sclerosis, normalized Chao1 diversity was significantly below that of controls.

For this clonotype: Its antigen is unknown.

After removal of 8 bases from V and 6 bases from J, the junction contained 7 bases not matched to a gene. Germline CDR1 reads MNHEY; CDR2 reads SMNVEV (reference sequence). There are 13 residues in the CDR3. cDNA libraries of TCR beta carried unique molecular identifiers. TCRdb re-derived calls from the PCR reads in MiXCR, one entry per CDR3 protein. The table has around 710,000 distinct CDR3 sequences, approximately 44% seen once. The V call is TRBV27, the J call TRBJ2-1; 7 bases fit TRBD2. The clonotype was recovered from a girl aged 10-17 years with multiple sclerosis. Sequencing was done on a sample of blood. CDR3 bases: TGTGCCAGCTCGTTTGGGGGGGGCAATGAGCAGTTCTTC. This codes for CASSFGGGNEQFF.